The 13 T cell receptor beta chains below come from one sample, sequenced in a study of cytomegalovirus exposure and HLA in healthy donors. The PCR ran on 60 Vbeta and 13 Jbeta primers. Profiling relied on immunoSEQ multiplex PCR, and the TCRdb table lists in-frame clones only, not all of them. This table holds over 120,000 clones, approximately 82% found once. The sample consisted of PBMCs. The source is a woman in her sixties or seventies in good health and CMV-seropositive.

V gene TRBV21-1 combines with J gene TRBJ2-3; the DNA was not compared with TRBD2, the D call given in the table. TRBV21-1 is a listed pseudogene. The CDR3 consists of 15 residues. CDR3 residues: CATSPAPGSTDTQYF. In nucleotides, the CDR3 is TGTGCCACCAGCCCCGCCCCGGGAAGCACAGATACGCAGTATTTT.

The chain combines TRBV5-1 with TRBJ2-1; the match to TRBD1 covers 9 bases. The V segment lost 4 bases and the J segment 2 bases; nucleotides outside the gene matches: 7. CDR1 is SGHRS, CDR2 YFSETQ, per germline. This CDR3 region has 16 residues. The chain's CDR3 is CASSQQGQGPYNEQFF. The CDR3 DNA reads as TGCGCCAGCAGCCAGCAGGGACAGGGTCCCTACAATGAGCAGTTCTTC.

This clone was found a few times. The V and J genes are TRBV29-1 and TRBJ2-3, with unresolved D. Germline values: CDR1 SQVTM, CDR2 ANQGSEA. V lost 0 bases to trimming and J lost 0 bases, with 7 bases between them. CDR3 length: 14 amino acids. The CDR3 coding sequence is TGCAGCGTTGAAGACCAAACTAGCACAGATACGCAGTATTTT. It specifies CSVEDQTSTDTQYF.

This clone has a handful of counts. The chain joins TRBV5-6 to TRBJ1-1; D may be TRBD1 (5 bases). The CDR3 length is 12 residues. Per germline, CDR1 SGHDT and CDR2 YYEEEE. V lost 4 bases, J lost 5 bases, and 9 bases lay in between. CDR3 coding DNA: TGTGCCAGCAGCCCGGGGGGGACTGAAGCTTTCTTT. Residues: CASSPGGTEAFF.

Note on this clone: At one end the junction does not follow the germline gene, possibly because of a read error. This rearrangement joins TRBV6-4 to TRBJ2-1; TRBD1 aligns across 8 bases. The CDR3 totals 11 residues. The germline V gene has CDR1 MRHNA and CDR2 SNTAGT. CDR3 nucleotide sequence: TGTGCCAGCAGTGGGGCAGGGGGCTTTATCTTC. Translated, it gives CASSGAGGFIF.

The V call is TRBV4-1, the J call TRBJ1-2; 7 nucleotides agree with TRBD1. With 1 base clipped from V and 2 bases from J, the junction kept 7 bases outside the gene matches. Germline CDR1 is MGHRA and CDR2 is YSYEKL. This CDR3 has 16 amino acids. CDR3 in amino acids: CASSQVETGRNYGYTF. In DNA form, the CDR3 reads TGCGCCAGCAGCCAAGTTGAGACAGGGCGCAACTATGGCTACACCTTC.

The sample holds a few counts of this clone. The rearrangement uses TRBV5-4 and TRBJ2-2, with a weak D call TRBD2 (6 bases). Germline V gene data show CDR1 as SGHNT and CDR2 as YYREEE (reference sequence). Deletions cut 3 bases from V and 8 bases from J, with 17 bases between. The CDR3 extends over 15 amino acids. Here the CDR3 reads CASSSTSRLAGELFF. CDR3 in DNA: TGTGCCAGCAGCTCGACTAGTCGCTTAGCGGGGGAGCTGTTTTTT.

The chain recombines TRBV7-2 with TRBJ2-1; TRBD2 agrees at 7 bases. CDR3 length: 15 amino acids. Germline V CDR1 and CDR2: SGHTA, FQGNSA. V dropped 0 bases and J dropped 6; count of bases not matched to a gene: 5. Written as DNA, the CDR3 is TGTGCCAGCAGCTTAGCGGGAGGGCCATTCAATGAGCAGTTCTTC. It translates to CASSLAGGPFNEQFF.

The gene calls are TRBV9 and TRBJ2-5, with 12 positions matching TRBD1. The CDR3 covers 16 residues. The J segment lost 4 bases and the V segment lost 3 bases, leaving 7 bases of the junction unmatched. Germline V gives CDR1 SGDLS, CDR2 YYNGEE. As DNA, the CDR3 is TGTGCCAGCAGCGGCCGGGACAGGGGGCGGGGAGAGACCCAGTACTTC. It codes for CASSGRDRGRGETQYF.

V and J are TRBV27 and TRBJ1-2, with no clear D. With 3 bases removed from V and 1 base from J, the gap between germline ends came to 6 bases. CDR1 and CDR2 from the germline V gene are MNHEY and SMNVEV (reference sequence). The CDR3 runs to 13 residues. In nucleotides, the CDR3 is TGTGCCAGCAGTTTGAACAGTAACTATGGCTACACCTTC. This gives the protein CASSLNSNYGYTF.

The genes are TRBV30 and TRBJ1-5; maybe TRBD1 (5 bases). This CDR3 has 16 residues. CDR1 and CDR2 (germline): GTSNPN, SVGIG (reference sequence). Trimming took 1 base from V and 4 from J, leaving 17 bases between them. CDR3 DNA: TGTGCCTGGAGTGGGCCGGGACGGGGGAGTAATCAGCCCCAGCATTTT. This translates into CAWSGPGRGSNQPQHF.

The sample holds a few counts of this clone. The rearrangement links TRBV7-2 to TRBJ1-1; D might be TRBD1 (5 bases). Germline V gives CDR1 SGHTA, CDR2 FQGNSA. This CDR3 comprises 14 residues. The V end was cut by 0 bases, the J end by 10 bases, with 15 bases between. The DNA for the CDR3 is TGTGCCAGCAGCTTAGCGATTAATGGGGGGAGAGCTTTCTTT. As protein: CASSLAINGGRAFF.

This clone was found once. The V and J genes are TRBV5-1 and TRBJ1-2; 10 bases are a match to TRBD1. V was clipped by 4 bases and J by 0 bases; unmatched bases: 3. This CDR3 is 15 amino acids long. Per the germline V gene, CDR1 is SGHRS and CDR2 is YFSETQ. The CDR3, as DNA: TGCGCCAGCAGCCTAGGGACAGGGGCTAACTATGGCTACACCTTC. It codes for CASSLGTGANYGYTF.